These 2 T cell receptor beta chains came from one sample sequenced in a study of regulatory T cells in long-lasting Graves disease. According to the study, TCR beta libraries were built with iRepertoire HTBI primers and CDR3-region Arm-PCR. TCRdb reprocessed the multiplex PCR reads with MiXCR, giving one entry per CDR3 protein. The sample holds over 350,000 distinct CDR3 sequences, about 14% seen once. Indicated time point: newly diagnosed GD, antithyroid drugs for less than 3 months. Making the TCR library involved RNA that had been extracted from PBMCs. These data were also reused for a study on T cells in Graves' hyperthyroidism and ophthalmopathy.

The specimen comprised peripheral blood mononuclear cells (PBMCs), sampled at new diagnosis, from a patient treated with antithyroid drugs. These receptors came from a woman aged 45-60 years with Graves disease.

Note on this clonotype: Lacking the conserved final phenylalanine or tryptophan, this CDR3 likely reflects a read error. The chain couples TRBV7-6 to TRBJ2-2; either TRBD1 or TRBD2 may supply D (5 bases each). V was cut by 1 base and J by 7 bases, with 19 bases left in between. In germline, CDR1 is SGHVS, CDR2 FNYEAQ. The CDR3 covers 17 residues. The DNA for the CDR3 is TGTGCCAGCAGCTTAGAGCCATTACTGGGACGAAACGGGGAGCTGTTTTTA. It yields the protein CASSLEPLLGRNGELFL.

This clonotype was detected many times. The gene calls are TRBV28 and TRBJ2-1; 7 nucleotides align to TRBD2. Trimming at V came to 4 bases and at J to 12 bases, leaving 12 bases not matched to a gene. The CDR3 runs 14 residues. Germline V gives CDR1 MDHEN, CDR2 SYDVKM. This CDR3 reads CASSSTSKISGQFF. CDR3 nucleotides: TGTGCCAGCAGTTCGACTAGCAAGATCTCGGGGCAGTTCTTC.